This T cell receptor beta chain was profiled in a study of beta chain features in type 1 diabetes. Study observations and caveats: Shortening of TCRB CDR3s, moderate but significant, appeared in all four CD4+ subsets of Type 1 diabetes patients.

Investigators reverse transcribed all isolated RNA, so they sequenced expressed TCRB transcripts. The method was immunoSEQ multiplex PCR; TCRdb's version includes in-frame clones alone and lacks a portion of them. The table has roughly 730,000 clones, about an eighth seen once. A few counts support this clone. What it recognizes is unknown. The ends were cut back, 5 bases at V and 7 bases at J, with 8 bases in the middle. CDR1 and CDR2 from the germline V gene are SEHNR and FQNEAQ (reference sequence). The CDR3 is made up of 11 amino acids. This receptor was taken from a man between 18 and 35 years old with type 1 diabetes. V and J are TRBV7-9 and TRBJ1-1, with D unresolved. Sequencing used naive CD4+ T cells from blood. Here the CDR3 reads CASSKMSEAFF. In DNA, the CDR3 is TGTGCCAGCAGCAAAATGAGTGAAGCTTTCTTT.